What follows are 14 T cell receptor beta chains derived from one specimen sequenced in a study of T cell changes during pregnancy in multiple sclerosis. Only in-frame clones appear in the TCRdb table, and some are missing; sequencing was by immunoSEQ multiplex PCR. The sample has under 100,000 clones; 80% to 95% are singletons. Sequencing was performed on peripheral blood, taken in the first trimester of pregnancy. The receptors were gathered from a female donor in good health, enrolled as a control in a pregnancy study.

The chain uses TRBV5-4 and TRBJ1-1; D is ambiguous. The CDR3 is made up of 12 amino acids. Germline lookup yields CDR1 SGHNT and CDR2 YYREEE (reference sequence). V dropped 1 base and J dropped 2 bases, with 3 bases sitting between them. Written as DNA, the CDR3 is TGTGCCAGCAGCTTGCCTAACACTGAAGCTTTCTTT. Translating gives CASSLPNTEAFF. The full variable domain, with the rest looked up from reference TRBV5-4 and TRBJ1-1, is ETGVTQSPTHLIKTRGQQVTLRCSSQSGHNTVSWYQQALGQGPQFIFQYYREEENGRGNFPPRFSGLQFPNYSSELNVNALELDDSALYLCASSLPNTEAFFGQGTRLTVV.

This chain uses TRBV27 with TRBJ1-5, with no clear D. Germline values: CDR1 MNHEY, CDR2 SMNVEV (reference sequence). CDR3 length equals 15 residues. Deletions cut 3 bases from V and 2 bases from J, with 11 bases between. CDR3 nucleotides: TGTGCCAGCAGTTTCTGGGGAGAAGGCAATCAGCCCCAGCATTTT. Translation: CASSFWGEGNQPQHF.

The chain couples TRBV6-7 to TRBJ2-4, with D possibly TRBD1 on 6 matching bases. TRBV6-7 is an open reading frame, and its role is uncertain. V was cut by 0 bases and J by 0 bases, with 18 bases left in between. CDR3 size: 19 residues. DNA for the CDR3: TGTGCCAGCAGTTACTCCACGCGAGGGGGTACAGAAGCCAAAAACATTCAGTACTTC. Translating gives CASSYSTRGGTEAKNIQYF.

The chain uses TRBV27 and TRBJ1-5; a weak D match, TRBD1 (5 bases). The CDR3 sequence is 15 residues long. CDR1 and CDR2 (germline): MNHEY, SMNVEV (reference sequence). V dropped 4 bases and J dropped 0 bases, with 10 bases sitting between them. CDR3 amino acids: CASSYRQGSNQPQHF. CDR3 coding DNA: TGTGCCAGCAGTTATCGTCAGGGTAGCAATCAGCCCCAGCATTTT.

The chain employs TRBV27 and TRBJ2-7; possible D gene TRBD1, 5 bases. With 8 bases removed from V and 5 bases from J, the gap between germline ends came to 13 bases. The germline CDR1 and CDR2 sequences are MNHEY and SMNVEV (reference sequence). This CDR3 contains 12 residues. CDR3 sequence (DNA): TGTGCCAGCGGATCCAGGGTCCACGAGCAGTACTTC. This translates into CASGSRVHEQYF.

This sequence joins TRBV11-1 and TRBJ2-2; possible D gene TRBD1, 5 bases. This CDR3 has 13 residues. V lost 6 bases, J lost 8 bases, and 13 bases lay in between. Germline V gene data show CDR1 as SGHAT and CDR2 as FQDESV (reference sequence). This chain's CDR3 is CASSQTGWGELFF. In nucleotides, the CDR3 is TGTGCCAGCAGTCAAACAGGATGGGGGGAGCTGTTTTTT.

The rearrangement uses TRBV18 and TRBJ1-2; 9 nucleotides line up with TRBD1. This CDR3 has 15 residues. Looked up from germline, CDR1 is KGHSH and CDR2 is LQKENI. J gave up 7 bases and V 0 bases, and 6 bases lay outside the gene matches. The CDR3 sequence is CASSPPPGTGSGYTF. For the CDR3, the DNA is TGTGCCAGCTCACCACCACCCGGGACAGGGAGTGGCTACACCTTC.

The chain links TRBV27 to TRBJ1-2; D is unresolved. V was trimmed by 1 base and J by 0 bases, leaving 15 bases between them. Germline-derived CDR1 and CDR2 are MNHEY and SMNVEV (reference sequence). CDR3 length: 17 amino acids. CDR3 sequence reads: CASSLLAGASANYGYTF. The CDR3 bases are TGTGCCAGCAGTTTATTGGCAGGTGCCTCGGCTAACTATGGCTACACCTTC.

The rearrangement uses TRBV27 and TRBJ2-7, with 7 bases that match TRBD1. CDR1 is MNHEY, CDR2 SMNVEV, per germline (reference sequence). V was clipped by 7 bases and J by 1 base; unmatched bases: 4. CDR3 length equals 13 residues. CDR3 loop: CASTQTGSYEQYF. For the CDR3, the DNA is TGTGCCAGCACCCAGACAGGGTCCTACGAGCAGTACTTC.

V is TRBV19 and J is TRBJ1-2; TRBD1 aligns across 12 bases. Germline V CDR1 and CDR2: LNHDA, SQIVND (reference sequence). CDR3 length: 19 amino acids. The junction had 18 bases not matched to a gene; V was cut back by 3 bases and J by 7 bases. The CDR3 DNA reads as TGTGCCAGTAGTATCAACAGTGTTGGGGACAGGGGGCGATTGGTTGGCTACACCTTC. Its protein product is CASSINSVGDRGRLVGYTF.

The genes are TRBV27 and TRBJ1-2; 11 nucleotides match TRBD1. CDR3 length: 14 residues. The V gene's germline CDR1 is MNHEY and CDR2 SMNVEV (reference sequence). The trim removed 5 bases at V and 7 bases at J, leaving 6 bases unmatched. The CDR3 reads CASSTGQGAPGYTF. The CDR3 DNA follows: TGTGCCAGCAGTACAGGACAGGGGGCGCCTGGCTACACCTTC.

The chain has TRBV6-6 and TRBJ1-4; a weak D match, TRBD1 (6 bases). The CDR3 covers 14 residues. Trimming took 5 bases from V and 4 from J, leaving 11 bases between them. From germline, CDR1 is MNHNY and CDR2 SVGAGI (reference sequence). This chain's CDR3 is CASSAGQNNEKLFF. The DNA of the CDR3 is TGTGCCAGCAGTGCCGGACAGAATAATGAAAAACTGTTTTTT.

This chain joins TRBV7-2 and TRBJ1-2; D perhaps matches TRBD1 (6 bases). In germline, CDR1 is SGHTA, CDR2 FQGNSA. Trimming removed 3 bases from V and 7 bases from J, with 15 bases in between. There are 14 residues in the CDR3. The CDR3 loop is CASSLGRGQGGYTF. The CDR3 DNA sequence: TGTGCCAGCAGCTTGGGCAGGGGTCAGGGTGGCTACACCTTC.

The rearrangement joins TRBV11-3 to TRBJ2-7; 7 nucleotides line up with TRBD2. Germline V gives CDR1 SGHNT, CDR2 YENEEA. The CDR3 is 15 residues long. The V and J ends lost 6 bases and 0 bases, in that order; junction bases with no gene match: 8. The CDR3 DNA follows: TGTGCCAGCAGTGAGCAGGGCGGGAGCTCCTACGAGCAGTACTTC. It encodes CASSEQGGSSYEQYF.